This entry concerns a single TCR beta chain. As yet, its antigen is unknown. It was with 60 Vbeta and 13 Jbeta primers that the PCR ran. Clones were read by immunoSEQ multiplex PCR, and TCRdb kept only the in-frame ones, dropping some. The data contain 190,000 or so clones, 75% to 90% of them seen just once; the ten biggest clones take up around 6.3%. This sample stems from a study of cytomegalovirus exposure and HLA in healthy donors. Study-wide findings and caveats: For most TCR beta V segments, an earlier analysis put the productive rate at about 87% or about 30% of the time. Generally TCR sequences proved uncommon, though certain public TCRs appeared in numerous donors.

CDR1 and CDR2 from the germline V gene are SNHLY and FYNNEI. V lost 1 base, J lost 0 bases, and 10 bases lay in between. The CDR3 runs to 15 residues. Donors likely had unrecorded immune exposures despite being nominally healthy when sampled. The chain uses TRBV2 and TRBJ2-7; D call uncertain. Specimen: PBMCs. The sequence was obtained from a woman aged 50 to 60 in good health and CMV-seropositive. The CDR3 is CASSEGGASSYEQYF. The CDR3 nucleotides are TGTGCCAGCAGTGAAGGAGGTGCGAGCTCCTACGAGCAGTACTTC.